Below are 8 T cell receptor beta chains sequenced from a single sample in a study of CD8 T cells in Susac syndrome. Reverse transcription of 0.5 to 1 ug RNA was carried out with random hexamers. TCRdb processed the immunoSEQ multiplex PCR reads anew with MiXCR; each CDR3 protein has one entry. The sample has 150,000 to 200,000 distinct CDR3 sequences; around 93% are singletons. The specimen sequenced was CD4+ T cells from PBMCs. The receptor set was obtained from a human donor in good health.

V gene TRBV5-1 combines with J gene TRBJ2-6; the D gene is possibly TRBD1 (5 bases). Germline V gene data show CDR1 as SGHRS and CDR2 as YFSETQ. The CDR3 sequence is 16 residues long. With 4 bases removed from V and 0 bases from J, the gap between germline ends came to 11 bases. CDR3 in amino acids: CASSTGDSSGANVLTF. For the CDR3, the DNA is TGCGCCAGCAGCACCGGCGACAGCTCTGGGGCCAACGTCCTGACTTTC.

This chain joins TRBV9 and TRBJ2-1; 7 bases are a match to TRBD2. CDR3 length equals 17 residues. The germline gives CDR1 SGDLS, CDR2 YYNGEE. V lost 0 bases to trimming and J lost 6 bases; unmatched junction nucleotides: 12. The CDR3 DNA follows: TGTGCCAGCAGCGTAGCTTTAATGGCTAGCGGATCCAATGAGCAGTTCTTC. It specifies CASSVALMASGSNEQFF. Complete variable domain (other parts from reference TRBV9 and TRBJ2-1): DSGVTQTPKHLITATGQRVTLRCSPRSGDLSVYWYQQSLDQGLQFLIQYYNGEERAKGNILERFSAQQFPDLHSELNLSSLELGDSALYFCASSVALMASGSNEQFFGPGTRLTVL.

This chain uses TRBV20-1 with TRBJ2-7; weak D call: TRBD1 (6 bases). Trimming stripped 6 bases from V and 0 bases from J, with 12 bases between. The CDR3 runs to 13 residues. The germline V gene encodes CDR1 DFQATT and CDR2 SNEGSKA (reference sequence). CDR3 nucleotide sequence: TGCAGTGCCCTGGGGGACATCTCCTACGAGCAGTACTTC. Translating gives CSALGDISYEQYF.

The chain uses TRBV30 and TRBJ2-3; 8 positions match TRBD2. Germline loops: CDR1 GTSNPN, CDR2 SVGIG (reference sequence). Trimming took 2 bases from V and 4 from J; bases not matched to a gene: 20. The CDR3 runs to 19 residues. CDR3 region: CAWSPRPRTSPSAADTQYF. DNA for the CDR3: TGTGCCTGGAGTCCCCGCCCTCGGACTAGCCCTAGTGCGGCAGATACGCAGTATTTT. Drawing the rest from reference TRBV30 and TRBJ2-3, the complete variable domain is SQTIHQWPATLVQPVGSPLSLECTVEGTSNPNLYWYRQAAGRGLQLLFYSVGIGQISSEVPQNLSASRPQDRQFILSSKKLLLSDSGFYLCAWSPRPRTSPSAADTQYFGPGTRLTVL.

The chain uses TRBV14 and TRBJ2-6; D remains ambiguous. V lost 1 base and J lost 1, with 14 bases in between. This CDR3 has 18 residues. Germline V gene data show CDR1 as SGHDN and CDR2 as FVKESK. The CDR3 coding sequence is TGTGCCAGCAGCCAAGGGATTGTGTTACCATCTGGGGCCAACGTCCTGACTTTC. This translates into CASSQGIVLPSGANVLTF.

CDR3 coding DNA: TGTGCCAGCAGTTTAAGACAGAATGGAAACACCATATATTTT. As protein: CASSLRQNGNTIYF. The gene calls are TRBV6-6 and TRBJ1-3; D might be TRBD1 (5 bases). Between the trimmed V and J ends, which lost 4 bases and 3 bases, there was a span of 10 bases. The CDR3 totals 14 residues. The V gene's germline CDR1 is MNHNY and CDR2 SVGAGI (reference sequence).

The chain recombines TRBV29-1 with TRBJ2-7, with 7 positions matching TRBD1. CDR3 length: 13 residues. CDR1 SQVTM and CDR2 ANQGSEA come from the germline V gene. The junction had 3 bases not matched to a gene; V was cut back by 3 bases and J by 1 base. DNA of the CDR3: TGCAGCGTTGAGGACAGGTCGTCCTACGAGCAGTACTTC. Translation: CSVEDRSSYEQYF.

The chain combines TRBV6-5 with TRBJ1-2; TRBD1 matches 9 bases. The CDR3 runs 12 residues. V trimming: 8 bases; J trimming: 7 bases; junction bases outside the gene matches: 5. Germline V gene lookup returns CDR1 MNHEY and CDR2 SVGAGI. Here the CDR3 DNA reads TGTGCCAGCGGGACAGGGAGGCTTGGCTACACCTTC. Translation gives CASGTGRLGYTF.